This passage covers 29 T cell receptor beta chains from one sample sequenced in a study of T cells after yellow fever vaccination. TCRdb called the 5' RACE reads again in MiXCR, with one record for every CDR3 protein. The sample carries hundreds of thousands of distinct CDR3 sequences, 15% to 20% recorded once. Sequencing was performed on PBMCs, taken before the yellow fever booster vaccination. Receptor source: a man aged 18 to 29 who received the YFV17D yellow fever vaccine.

The chain carries TRBV27 and TRBJ2-5, with 8 nucleotides matching TRBD2. The CDR3 is 15 residues long. Germline V gene sequence: CDR1 MNHEY, CDR2 SMNVEV (reference sequence). Germline trimming cut 6 bases from V and 7 bases from J; bases unmatched to any gene: 13. CDR3 residues: CASSPEAGGARTQYF. The CDR3 region has the DNA TGTGCCAGCAGCCCAGAGGCGGGGGGAGCGAGGACCCAGTACTTC.

The rearrangement uses TRBV6-2 or TRBV6-3 and TRBJ2-7, with D possibly being TRBD1 (5 bases). The V end lost 4 bases, the J end lost 3 bases, and 22 bases lay between the germline ends. The CDR3 runs to 17 residues. Germline CDR1 is MNHEY and CDR2 is SVGEGT. The CDR3 loop reads CASSSDRIHPYYYEQYV. The CDR3 DNA follows: TGTGCCAGCAGTTCCGACAGAATCCATCCTTATTACTACGAGCAGTACGTC.

This clonotype was seen repeatedly, ten times or more. The chain carries TRBV20-1 and TRBJ2-7; D is uncertain. The CDR3 runs 16 residues. V gave up 5 bases and J gave up 0 bases, with 20 bases separating them. The germline gives CDR1 DFQATT, CDR2 SNEGSKA (reference sequence). CDR3 sequence (DNA): TGCAGTGCTCAACCTGACCCCCCTTCAGGCTCCTACGAGCAGTACTTC. It specifies CSAQPDPPSGSYEQYF.

This clonotype was counted a few times. CDR3 nucleotides: TGTGCCAGCAGTATCCGGACAGGACCATTGATGAACACTGAAGCTTTCTTT. Protein sequence: CASSIRTGPLMNTEAFF. The V call is TRBV27, the J call TRBJ1-1, with 7 bases aligning to TRBD1. The CDR3 length is 17 residues. With 5 bases clipped from V and 0 bases from J, the junction kept 12 bases outside the gene matches. The germline gives CDR1 MNHEY, CDR2 SMNVEV (reference sequence).

This clonotype has just a few counts. The chain recombines TRBV20-1 with TRBJ1-3, with D maybe TRBD1 (6 bases). The CDR3 has 17 residues. Trimming removed 5 bases at V and 0 bases at J, with 20 bases between. CDR1 is DFQATT and CDR2 is SNEGSKA in the germline V gene (reference sequence). This CDR3 is CSAVLITGQNSGNTIYF. CDR3 DNA sequence: TGCAGTGCTGTCCTTATAACGGGACAAAACTCTGGAAACACCATATATTTT.

The CDR3 here is CASRQGIKTQYF. The CDR3 DNA is TGTGCCAGCAGGCAGGGGATAAAGACCCAGTACTTC. The V call is TRBV28, the J call TRBJ2-5; D possibly corresponds to TRBD1 (6 bases). From germline, CDR1 is MDHEN and CDR2 SYDVKM. Trimming cost V 6 bases and J 6 bases, with 11 bases left between them. This CDR3 contains 12 residues.

This clonotype has more than one count but fewer than ten. The J gene is TRBJ1-5, the V gene TRBV6-2 or TRBV6-3; D gene ambiguous. Germline V CDR1 and CDR2: MNHEY, SVGEGT. The CDR3 contains 14 residues. V dropped 5 bases and J dropped 0 bases, with 8 bases sitting between them. The CDR3 here is CASSRGDSNQPQHF. The CDR3 DNA reads as TGTGCCAGCAGTCGAGGAGATAGCAATCAGCCCCAGCATTTT.

This clonotype has only a few counts. The rearrangement joins TRBV20-1 to TRBJ1-2; weak D call: TRBD1 (6 bases). CDR1 is DFQATT and CDR2 is SNEGSKA in the germline V gene (reference sequence). V was pared by 4 bases and J by 8 bases, with 14 bases between. This CDR3 spans 12 amino acids. The CDR3 DNA sequence: TGCAGTGCTATTCAGGGGACTTACGGCTACACCTTC. This sequence encodes CSAIQGTYGYTF.

This clonotype was counted between two and nine times. The chain links TRBV12-3 or TRBV12-4 to TRBJ1-6; TRBD1 agrees at 9 bases. V shed 8 bases and J 9 bases; nucleotides not matched to a gene: 11. This CDR3 is 15 amino acids long. CDR3 in amino acids: CASRGGTGTGSPLHF. The CDR3 DNA reads as TGTGCCAGCCGCGGGGGGACAGGGACGGGTTCACCCCTCCACTTT.

V is TRBV20-1 and J is TRBJ1-2; no clear D gene. The germline V and J ends were trimmed by 6 bases and 2 bases, with 16 bases remaining between them. Germline V CDR1 and CDR2: DFQATT, SNEGSKA (reference sequence). This CDR3 is 14 amino acids long. CDR3 in amino acids: CSALTSLGNYGYTF. The CDR3 DNA is TGCAGTGCATTGACATCACTGGGCAACTATGGCTACACCTTC.

V is TRBV5-1 and J is TRBJ2-7; tentatively, D is TRBD1 or TRBD2 (5 bases each). The germline V gene has CDR1 SGHRS and CDR2 YFSETQ. This CDR3 has 12 amino acids. Trimming stripped 1 base from V and 7 bases from J, with 9 bases between. CDR3 amino acids: CASSLIEGEQYF. CDR3 DNA: TGCGCCAGCAGCTTGATAGAGGGGGAGCAGTACTTC. The full variable domain, in which reference TRBV5-1 and TRBJ2-7 provide the parts outside the CDR3, is KAGVTQTPRYLIKTRGQQVTLSCSPISGHRSVSWYQQTPGQGLQFLFEYFSETQRNKGNFPGRFSGRQFSNSRSEMNVSTLELGDSALYLCASSLIEGEQYFGPGTRLTVT.

This sequence joins TRBV4-3 and TRBJ1-2; weak D call: TRBD1 (6 bases). This CDR3 spans 15 amino acids. With 1 base removed from V and 0 bases from J, the gap between germline ends came to 9 bases. The germline CDR1 and CDR2 sequences are LGHNA and YSLEER. The CDR3 bases are TGCGCCAGCAGCCAAGGGGGGGCAGCTAACTATGGCTACACCTTC. As protein: CASSQGGAANYGYTF.

The chain has TRBV2 and TRBJ2-3; D uncertain. The germline gives CDR1 SNHLY, CDR2 FYNNEI. CDR3 length: 14 amino acids. The V gene lost 0 bases and the J gene lost 0 bases, with 4 bases spanning the gap. CDR3 in DNA: TGTGCCAGCAGTGAAGCGGACAGCACAGATACGCAGTATTTT. It codes for CASSEADSTDTQYF.

This rearrangement joins TRBV6-6 to TRBJ1-6; D is uncertain. Germline V lookup: CDR1 MNHNY, CDR2 SVGAGI (reference sequence). This CDR3 has 14 amino acids. V lost 3 bases, J lost 7 bases, and 10 bases lay in between. CDR3 loop: CASSYGRPNSPLHF. As DNA, the CDR3 is TGTGCCAGCAGTTATGGAAGACCCAATTCACCCCTCCACTTT.

This clonotype was counted only a few times. The CDR3 region is CASSLIGGVGPQHF. The CDR3 nucleotides read TGTGCCAGCAGTCTTATCGGGGGGGTGGGGCCCCAGCATTTT. The chain links TRBV12-3 or TRBV12-4 to TRBJ1-5, with a possible D match to TRBD1 (5 bases). This CDR3 is built from 14 residues. Between the trimmed V and J ends, which lost 5 bases and 9 bases, there was a span of 17 bases.

The CDR3 loop is CASSLAIAYNEQFF. CDR3 bases: TGCGCCAGCAGCTTGGCGATAGCGTACAATGAGCAGTTCTTC. The rearrangement links TRBV5-1 to TRBJ2-1; TRBD2 might be the D (5 bases). Germline CDR1 and CDR2: SGHRS and YFSETQ. V shed 0 bases and J shed 4 bases, with 8 bases lying between them. The CDR3 contains 14 residues.

This clonotype was seen a few times. The V gene is TRBV15, the J gene TRBJ2-1; a possible D gene is TRBD2 (6 bases). The CDR3 is 15 residues long. Germline V lookup: CDR1 LNHNV, CDR2 YYDKDF (reference sequence). Trimming cost V 0 bases and J 4 bases, with 10 bases left between them. The CDR3 nucleotides are TGTGCCACCAGCAGAGAACCGGGGGTTTACAATGAGCAGTTCTTC. Residues: CATSREPGVYNEQFF.

The chain couples TRBV7-9 to TRBJ2-1; 7 positions match TRBD1. CDR3 length equals 14 residues. J gave up 2 bases and V 4 bases, and 2 bases lay outside the gene matches. Germline assignment: CDR1 SEHNR and CDR2 FQNEAQ (reference sequence). In DNA, the CDR3 is TGTGCCAGCAGCTCCGGACAGGCCTACAATGAGCAGTTCTTC. Encoded protein: CASSSGQAYNEQFF.

This clonotype was counted between two and nine times. The genes are TRBV15 and TRBJ2-3; 13 bases are shared with TRBD2. Germline lookup yields CDR1 LNHNV and CDR2 YYDKDF (reference sequence). With V trimmed by 3 bases and J by 5 bases, 8 bases remained unmatched. The CDR3 runs 17 residues. CDR3 region: CATSSILAGGSRDTQYF. In nucleotides, the CDR3 is TGTGCCACCAGCAGCATACTAGCGGGGGGGTCGAGAGATACGCAGTATTTT.

The table lists this clonotype with many counts. The chain joins TRBV20-1 to TRBJ1-1; 7 bases agree with TRBD1. The germline CDR1 and CDR2 sequences are DFQATT and SNEGSKA (reference sequence). The CDR3 extends over 15 amino acids. The J segment lost 2 bases and the V segment lost 2 bases, leaving 8 bases of the junction unmatched. The CDR3 spells CSARQGGSVNTEAFF. The CDR3 nucleotides read TGCAGTGCTAGACAAGGGGGCAGTGTAAACACTGAAGCTTTCTTT.

This chain joins TRBV12-3 or TRBV12-4 and TRBJ2-1; 12 positions agree with TRBD2. The CDR3 runs 14 residues. The trim removed 5 bases at V and 6 bases at J, leaving 2 bases unmatched. The DNA for the CDR3 is TGTGCCAGCAGTCGGACTAGCGGGGTCAATGAGCAGTTCTTC. Its translation is CASSRTSGVNEQFF.

This clonotype was observed a handful of times. The V and J genes are TRBV2 and TRBJ2-7; D assignment may be TRBD1 or TRBD2 (5 bases each). Germline V gives CDR1 SNHLY, CDR2 FYNNEI. The CDR3 consists of 14 residues. V lost 10 bases and J 6 bases, leaving 22 bases between the germline ends. Here the CDR3 reads CATQGDRFRLEQYV. The CDR3 nucleotides read TGTGCCACCCAAGGGGACCGATTCCGGCTCGAGCAGTACGTC.

This clonotype was seen at least ten times. The chain has TRBV7-2 and TRBJ2-7; D possibly corresponds to TRBD1 (6 bases). Germline V gene data show CDR1 as SGHTA and CDR2 as FQGNSA. The V end was cut by 7 bases, the J end by 3 bases, with 19 bases between. This CDR3 has 15 residues. The CDR3 loop is CASKLSRGSLYEQYF. The CDR3 coding sequence is TGTGCCAGCAAGCTTAGCAGGGGATCCCTCTACGAGCAGTACTTC.

The CDR3 DNA follows: TGTGCCAGCAGGGAACTAGCGGGGGACGACACAGATACGCAGTATTTT. Its translation: CASRELAGDDTDTQYF. The chain combines TRBV28 with TRBJ2-3, with 11 bases aligning to TRBD2. J lost 2 bases, V lost 6 bases, and 7 bases had no gene match. The CDR3 is made up of 16 amino acids. The germline V gene has CDR1 MDHEN and CDR2 SYDVKM.

This clonotype appeared a few times. The genes are TRBV6-2 or TRBV6-3 and TRBJ2-7; possibly TRBD2 for D (6 bases). V gave up 6 bases and J gave up 2 bases, with 20 bases separating them. This CDR3 is 16 amino acids long. Germline assignment: CDR1 MNHEY and CDR2 SVGEGT. This chain's CDR3 is CASSHAAGTLTYEQYF. In nucleotides, the CDR3 is TGTGCCAGCAGCCACGCGGCGGGAACCCTTACCTACGAGCAGTACTTC.

In this sample, this clonotype turned up a few times. The chain employs TRBV6-1 and TRBJ2-3; D perhaps matches TRBD1 (6 bases). Germline CDR1 and CDR2: MNHNS and SASEGT. The CDR3 has 16 amino acids. V was trimmed by 6 bases and J by 0 bases, leaving 16 bases between them. The CDR3 sequence: CASSMLEGTSTDTQYF. CDR3 DNA sequence: TGTGCCAGCAGCATGCTCGAGGGGACAAGCACAGATACGCAGTATTTT.

The rearrangement joins TRBV7-9 to TRBJ2-5; D remains ambiguous. The CDR3 is 14 amino acids. The germline gives CDR1 SEHNR, CDR2 FQNEAQ (reference sequence). The V end lost 5 bases, the J end lost 4 bases, and 14 bases lay between the germline ends. The CDR3 protein is CASSTDGERETQYF. The DNA of the CDR3 is TGTGCCAGCAGCACGGACGGAGAGAGAGAGACCCAGTACTTC.

This rearrangement joins TRBV20-1 to TRBJ2-7; D might be TRBD1 (5 bases). V was shortened by 4 bases and J by 4 bases, with 8 bases between the two germline ends. Germline assignment: CDR1 DFQATT and CDR2 SNEGSKA (reference sequence). The CDR3 has 11 amino acids. The chain's CDR3 is CSATRQYEQYF. The DNA for the CDR3 is TGCAGTGCTACGAGACAGTACGAGCAGTACTTC.

Ten or more counts support this clonotype. This chain joins TRBV15 and TRBJ1-5, with no clear D. The CDR3 contains 17 residues. The V end was cut by 0 bases, the J end by 3 bases, with 15 bases between. Germline CDR1 reads LNHNV; CDR2 reads YYDKDF (reference sequence). Here the CDR3 reads CATSRDQLGSPNQPQHF. The CDR3 bases are TGTGCCACCAGCAGAGATCAGTTAGGGAGCCCCAATCAGCCCCAGCATTTT.